This TCR beta chain was captured by sequencing in a study of T cells in Graves' hyperthyroidism and ophthalmopathy (dated by TCRdb to the late 2010s). For the wider study: Peripheral blood was sampled at the time of initial diagnosis, prior to any treatment. The paper describes TCR Vbeta CDR3 sequencing of roughly 130 peripheral blood samples, made up of approximately 40 ophthalmopathy patients, approximately 76 hyperthyroidism patients and about 17 progressor patients. The study also compared thyroid tissue and blood T-cell repertoires from about six Graves' hyperthyroidism patients. The approximately 97 discovery patients were randomly divided into training and test sets at a 7:3 ratio. Prospective prediction of ophthalmopathy was tested in an independent validation cohort consisting of 18 to 20 hyperthyroidism patients and some 17 patients who later progressed to ophthalmopathy. TCR V-J signatures able to tell the groups apart were searched for in a discovery cohort of 100 or so patients, of whom 43 had Graves' ophthalmopathy and around 56 had stable Graves' hyperthyroidism. Once sampling was done, hyperthyroidism patients were given methimazole at a starting dose of 30 mg daily, whereas ophthalmopathy patients were given high-dose intravenous methylprednisolone.

The TCR beta CDR3 regions were amplified from RNA transcripts. For the first round of RT-PCR on the TCR CDR3, the HTBI primer set was used together with the Qiagen OneStep RT-PCR kit. A second multiplex PCR round built the libraries, followed by size selection and purification. Libraries were sequenced paired-end with 100 bp reads on an Illumina HiSeq2000. For the original study's pipeline: SOAPnuke was used to process the raw data, removing reads that contained adapters or uncalled bases, had a mean Phred below 15, or lacked an exact match to the constant primer or identifier. High-quality paired reads were merged with COPE v1.2.5, and unique nucleotide sequences were defined as clonotypes. Clonotypes were aligned to IMGT TRBV, TRBD and TRBJ reference segments using MiTCR v1.1. The analysis was restricted to V-J combinations with a frequency above 0.0001, which together covered 99% to 99.2% of the repertoires. The TCS score was defined as F50 (clonal expansion) divided by E x V (chaos), with BLOSUM62-based TCRdist calculated between CDR3 peptides within each V-J. Welch's t-statistics and random forest reduced fewer than 550 V-J features to some 14, which were used in a naive Bayes classifier (R e1071). The public reads were reanalyzed by TCRdb: fastp trimming at Q25, MiXCR alignment, in-frame beta chains only. Here each entry gathers all rows of one CDR3 protein and keeps the most common genes and DNA. TCRdb's processing, not the authors' own work, is the source of the V and J calls. For this sample there are 300,000 to 500,000 distinct CDR3 sequences; around an eighth appear just once. The ten biggest clones cover 25% to 30% of the sample.

Relative to germline, V is missing 4 bases and J is missing 10 bases, with 9 bases of the junction outside any gene match. CDR1 SGHNT and CDR2 YENEEA were looked up in the germline V gene. From its cysteine to its phenylalanine, the CDR3 spans 15 amino acids. The sequence is cut down to CDR3 DNA, 45 bases in frame from base 1. Beyond this particular receptor, the publication reports: A 13 V-J signature model separated ophthalmopathy from stable hyperthyroidism, with roughly 88% sensitivity and 81.08% specificity in cross-validation and 80%/75% in testing. In validation, the model predicted progression to ophthalmopathy a median of around 6.5 months before onset, with approximately 71% sensitivity and about 72% specificity. No statistical method was used to set the sample size in advance, and investigators knew the group allocation. Most expanded thyroid clonotypes (frequency above 0.001) were also detected in blood, a finding suggesting that blood repertoires may reflect thyroid immune responses.

Ophthalmopathy patients had moderately to severely active disease, Clinical Activity Score of at least 3, NOSPECS grade of at least 4, and duration under 3 months. Exclusion was applied to patients with uncontrolled infections, other autoimmune diseases, pregnancy or lactation. Diagnoses were based on clinical symptoms, serum thyroxine and TRAb, thyroid ultrasound and orbital computed tomography. PBMCs were separated from under 11 ml of fresh peripheral blood using Ficoll-Paque density gradient centrifugation. Total RNA was extracted with Trizol reagent, and quality was checked on an Agilent 2100 Bioanalyzer. This clonotype was recorded many times. The antigen it recognizes is unknown. No much larger clonotype is one base removed from it; base qualities were not supplied.

Sequenced input: blood. In this chain, TRBV11-3 is recombined with TRBJ2-1; 11 bases in the junction line up with TRBD2. The origin of this receptor is a man aged 50 or older with Graves' ophthalmopathy. The CDR3 protein is CASSYSGRGSREQFF. The DNA reads TGTGCCAGCAGCTATAGCGGGAGGGGGAGTAGGGAGCAGTTCTTC.